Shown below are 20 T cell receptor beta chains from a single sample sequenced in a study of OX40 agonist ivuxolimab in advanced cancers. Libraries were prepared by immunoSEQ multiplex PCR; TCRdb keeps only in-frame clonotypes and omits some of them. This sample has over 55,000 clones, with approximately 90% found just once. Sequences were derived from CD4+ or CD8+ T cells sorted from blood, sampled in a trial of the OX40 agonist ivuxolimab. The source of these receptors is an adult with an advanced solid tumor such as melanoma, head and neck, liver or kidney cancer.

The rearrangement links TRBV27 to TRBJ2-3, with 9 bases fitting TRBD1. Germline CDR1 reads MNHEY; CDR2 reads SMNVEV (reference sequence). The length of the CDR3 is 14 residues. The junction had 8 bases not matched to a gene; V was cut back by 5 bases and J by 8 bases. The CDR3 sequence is CASSGQDRGGTQYF. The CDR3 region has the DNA TGTGCCAGCAGTGGCCAGGACAGGGGCGGTACGCAGTATTTT.

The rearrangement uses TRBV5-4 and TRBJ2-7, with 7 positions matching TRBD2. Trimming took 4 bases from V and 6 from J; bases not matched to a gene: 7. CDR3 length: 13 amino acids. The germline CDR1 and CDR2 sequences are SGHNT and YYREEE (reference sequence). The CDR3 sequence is CASSLTSSPEQYF. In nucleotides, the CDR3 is TGTGCCAGCAGCCTGACTAGCTCCCCCGAGCAGTACTTC.

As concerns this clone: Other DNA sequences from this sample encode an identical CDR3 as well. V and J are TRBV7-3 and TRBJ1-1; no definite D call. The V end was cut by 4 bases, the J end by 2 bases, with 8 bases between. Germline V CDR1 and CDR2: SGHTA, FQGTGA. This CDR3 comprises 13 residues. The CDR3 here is CASSSYSNTEAFF. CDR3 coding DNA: TGTGCCAGCAGCTCCTACTCTAACACTGAAGCTTTCTTT. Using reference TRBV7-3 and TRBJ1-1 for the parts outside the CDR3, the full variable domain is GAGVSQTPSNKVTEKGKYVELRCDPISGHTALYWYRQSLGQGPEFLIYFQGTGAADDSGLPNDRFFAVRPEGSVSTLKIQRTERGDSAVYLCASSSYSNTEAFFGQGTRLTVV.

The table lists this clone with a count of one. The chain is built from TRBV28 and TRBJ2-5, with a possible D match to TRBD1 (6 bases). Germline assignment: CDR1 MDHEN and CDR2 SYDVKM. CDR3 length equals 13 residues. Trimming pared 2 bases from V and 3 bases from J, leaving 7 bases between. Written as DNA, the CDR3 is TGTGCCAGCAGTTTAGAGGGGGAAGAGACCCAGTACTTC. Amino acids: CASSLEGEETQYF.

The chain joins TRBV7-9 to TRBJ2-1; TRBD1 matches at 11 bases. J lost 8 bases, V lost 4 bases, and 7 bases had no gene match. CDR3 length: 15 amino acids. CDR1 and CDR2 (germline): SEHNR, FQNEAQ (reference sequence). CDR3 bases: TGTGCCAGCAGCTGGACAGGGGGCCTGGGTGATGAGCAGTTCTTC. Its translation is CASSWTGGLGDEQFF.

CDR3 region: CASSQGLVADTQYF. The CDR3 region has the DNA TGTGCCAGCAGCCAGGGACTAGTGGCAGATACGCAGTATTTT. J is TRBJ2-3 and V is TRBV5-5; 8 nucleotides agree with TRBD2. The CDR3 covers 14 residues. From germline, CDR1 is SGHKS and CDR2 YYEKEE (reference sequence). J gave up 4 bases and V 4 bases, and 5 bases lay outside the gene matches.

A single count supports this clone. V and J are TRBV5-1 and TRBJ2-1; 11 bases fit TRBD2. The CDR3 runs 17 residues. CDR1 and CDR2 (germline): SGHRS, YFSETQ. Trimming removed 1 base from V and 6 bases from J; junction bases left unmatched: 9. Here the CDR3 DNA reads TGCGCCAGCAGCTTGAGTGGTGTAACTAGCGGGAGCAATGAGCAGTTCTTC. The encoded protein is CASSLSGVTSGSNEQFF.

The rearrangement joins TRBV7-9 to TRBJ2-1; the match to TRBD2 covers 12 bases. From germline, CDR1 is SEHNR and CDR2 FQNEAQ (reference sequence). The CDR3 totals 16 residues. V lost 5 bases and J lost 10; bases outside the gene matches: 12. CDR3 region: CASSPGTSGPGEEQFF. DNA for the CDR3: TGTGCCAGCAGCCCGGGGACTAGCGGGCCGGGGGAGGAGCAGTTCTTC. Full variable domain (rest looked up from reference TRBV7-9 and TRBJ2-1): DTGVSQNPRHKITKRGQNVTFRCDPISEHNRLYWYRQTLGQGPEFLTYFQNEAQLEKSRLLSDRFSAERPKGSFSTLEIQRTEQGDSAMYLCASSPGTSGPGEEQFFGPGTRLTVL.

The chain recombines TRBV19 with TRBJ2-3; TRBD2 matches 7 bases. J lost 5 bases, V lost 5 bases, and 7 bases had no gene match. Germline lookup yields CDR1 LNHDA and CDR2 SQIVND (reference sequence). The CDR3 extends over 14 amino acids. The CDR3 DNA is TGTGCCAGTAGTCTTTGGGGAGGGGAAGATACGCAGTATTTT. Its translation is CASSLWGGEDTQYF.

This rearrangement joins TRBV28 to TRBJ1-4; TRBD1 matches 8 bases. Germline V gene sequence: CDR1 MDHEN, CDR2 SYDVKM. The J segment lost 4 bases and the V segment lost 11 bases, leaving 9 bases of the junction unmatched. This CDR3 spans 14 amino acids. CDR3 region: CAGQGRGFNEKLFF. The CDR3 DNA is TGTGCCGGACAGGGTAGGGGTTTTAATGAAAAACTGTTTTTT.

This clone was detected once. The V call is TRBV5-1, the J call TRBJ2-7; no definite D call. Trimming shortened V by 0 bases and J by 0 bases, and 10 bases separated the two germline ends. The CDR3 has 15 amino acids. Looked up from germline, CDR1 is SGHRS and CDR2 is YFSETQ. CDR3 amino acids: CASSLGASRSYEQYF. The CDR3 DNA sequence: TGCGCCAGCAGCTTGGGGGCCAGCCGCTCCTACGAGCAGTACTTC.

The CDR3 region has the DNA TGTGCCAGTCAACCCTGGGGGGTCACAGATACGCAGTATTTT. This sequence encodes CASQPWGVTDTQYF. The genes are TRBV5-4 and TRBJ2-3, with a possible D match to TRBD2 (6 bases). Trimming shortened V by 8 bases and J by 2 bases, and 15 bases separated the two germline ends. There are 14 residues in the CDR3. The germline gives CDR1 SGHNT, CDR2 YYREEE (reference sequence).

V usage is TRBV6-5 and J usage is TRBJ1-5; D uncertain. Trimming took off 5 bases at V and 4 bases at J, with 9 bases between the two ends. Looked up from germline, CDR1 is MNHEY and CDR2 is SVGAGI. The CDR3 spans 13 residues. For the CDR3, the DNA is TGTGCCAGCAGTGCCGGGAAGAATCAGCCCCAGCATTTT. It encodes CASSAGKNQPQHF.

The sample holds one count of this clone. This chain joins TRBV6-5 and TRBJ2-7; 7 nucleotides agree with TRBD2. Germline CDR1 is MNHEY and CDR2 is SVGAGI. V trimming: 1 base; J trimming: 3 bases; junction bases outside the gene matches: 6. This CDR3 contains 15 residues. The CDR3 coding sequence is TGTGCCAGCAGTTACTTGCGGGAGTCGGTCTACGAGCAGTACTTC. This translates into CASSYLRESVYEQYF.

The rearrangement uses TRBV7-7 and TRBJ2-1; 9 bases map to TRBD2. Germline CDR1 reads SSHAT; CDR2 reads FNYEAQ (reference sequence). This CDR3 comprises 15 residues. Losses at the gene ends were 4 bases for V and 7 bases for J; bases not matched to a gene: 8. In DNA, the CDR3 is TGTGCCAGCAGCTCGGGACTAGCCTTGGTTAATGAGCAGTTCTTC. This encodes CASSSGLALVNEQFF. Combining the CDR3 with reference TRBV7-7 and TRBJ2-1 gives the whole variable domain GAGVSQSPRYKVTKRGQDVTLRCDPISSHATLYWYQQALGQGPEFLTYFNYEAQPDKSGLPSDRFSAERPEGSISTLTIQRTEQRDSAMYRCASSSGLALVNEQFFGPGTRLTVL.

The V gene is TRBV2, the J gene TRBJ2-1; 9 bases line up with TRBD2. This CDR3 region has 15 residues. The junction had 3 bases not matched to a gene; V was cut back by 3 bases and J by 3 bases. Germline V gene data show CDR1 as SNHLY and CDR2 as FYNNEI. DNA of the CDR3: TGTGCCAGCAGTGACGGGACTAGCATCTACAATGAGCAGTTCTTC. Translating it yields CASSDGTSIYNEQFF.

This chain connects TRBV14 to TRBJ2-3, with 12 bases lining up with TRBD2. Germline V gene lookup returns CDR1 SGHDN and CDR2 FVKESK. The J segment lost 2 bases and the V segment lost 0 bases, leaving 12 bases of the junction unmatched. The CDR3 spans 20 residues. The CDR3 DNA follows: TGTGCCAGCAGCCAAGAGAGCACTAGCGGGAGGTTCTTGAACACAGATACGCAGTATTTT. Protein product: CASSQESTSGRFLNTDTQYF. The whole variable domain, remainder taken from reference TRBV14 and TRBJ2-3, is EAGVTQFPSHSVIEKGQTVTLRCDPISGHDNLYWYRRVMGKEIKFLLHFVKESKQDESGMPNNRFLAERTGGTYSTLKVQPAELEDSGVYFCASSQESTSGRFLNTDTQYFGPGTRLTVL.

The CDR3 bases are TGTGCCAGCAGTTACAACTCCCCCGGGGAGCTGTTTTTT. Amino acids: CASSYNSPGELFF. This rearrangement joins TRBV6-5 to TRBJ2-2; D is unresolved. Germline CDR1 MNHEY, CDR2 SVGAGI. The CDR3 covers 13 residues. With 2 bases removed from V and 6 bases from J, the gap between germline ends came to 7 bases.

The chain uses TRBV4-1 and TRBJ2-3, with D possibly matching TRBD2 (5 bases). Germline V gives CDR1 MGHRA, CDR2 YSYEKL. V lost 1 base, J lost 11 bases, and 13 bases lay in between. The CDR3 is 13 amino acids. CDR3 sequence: CASSQVELVRQYF. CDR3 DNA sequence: TGCGCCAGCAGCCAAGTGGAACTAGTAAGGCAGTATTTT.

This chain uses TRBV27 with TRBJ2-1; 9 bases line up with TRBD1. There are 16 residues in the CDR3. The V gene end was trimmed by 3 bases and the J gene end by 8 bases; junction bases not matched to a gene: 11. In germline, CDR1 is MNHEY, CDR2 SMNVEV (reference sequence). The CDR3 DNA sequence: TGTGCCAGCAGTTTTTTGCCGGGACAGGGAGTTCATGAGCAGTTCTTC. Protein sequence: CASSFLPGQGVHEQFF.